These 6 T cell receptor beta chains originate from one sample sequenced in a study of cytomegalovirus exposure and HLA in healthy donors. PCR primers comprised 60 Vbeta and 13 Jbeta primers. Clones were read by immunoSEQ multiplex PCR, and TCRdb kept only the in-frame ones, dropping some. The sample lists around 150,000 clones, 70% to 90% seen once, with 0.85% in the top ten. Specimen: PBMCs. These receptor sequences come from a woman aged 25 to 39 in good health and CMV-seronegative.

V usage is TRBV10-1 and J usage is TRBJ2-5, with TRBD2 matching 7 bases. The CDR3 sequence is 19 residues long. Germline V lookup: CDR1 WNHNN, CDR2 SYGVQD (reference sequence). J was trimmed by 4 bases and V by 8 bases; bases with no gene match: 25. CDR3 in DNA: TGCGCCAGCGTGCAGACTAGCTCCTATTCGCCCTGGGAGCCAGAGACCCAGTACTTC. Amino acids: CASVQTSSYSPWEPETQYF.

CDR3 sequence (DNA): TGTGCCACCAGCTCCACCCGGGACAGCCGGCAGAACTCTGGAAACACCATATATTTT. Translation: CATSSTRDSRQNSGNTIYF. This sequence joins TRBV15 and TRBJ1-3, with 7 bases matching TRBD1. CDR1 is LNHNV, CDR2 YYDKDF, per germline (reference sequence). The length of the CDR3 is 19 residues. The V gene end was trimmed by 5 bases and the J gene end by 0 bases; junction bases not matched to a gene: 16.

The chain is built from TRBV28 and TRBJ2-1; 7 nucleotides line up with TRBD1. V was pared by 8 bases and J by 0 bases, with 1 base of the junction left unmatched. CDR3 length equals 13 residues. Germline V gene sequence: CDR1 MDHEN, CDR2 SYDVKM. CDR3 amino acids: CASDRASYNEQFF. The CDR3 DNA reads as TGTGCCAGCGACAGGGCCTCCTACAATGAGCAGTTCTTC.

The chain carries TRBV19 and TRBJ2-3; D may be TRBD1 (5 bases). The CDR3 covers 13 residues. V was shortened by 8 bases and J by 2 bases, with 11 bases between the two germline ends. Germline CDR1 LNHDA, CDR2 SQIVND (reference sequence). The chain's CDR3 is CASQGAFTDTQYF. For the CDR3, the DNA is TGTGCCAGTCAGGGCGCATTCACAGATACGCAGTATTTT.

This clone occurred once. This chain uses TRBV7-2 with TRBJ2-1, with TRBD2 matching 14 bases. Unmatched junction bases numbered 11, after V lost 1 base and J lost 6 bases. Germline V CDR1 and CDR2: SGHTA, FQGNSA. The CDR3 extends over 19 amino acids. The CDR3 DNA is TGTGCCAGCAGCTTAGAGCTGCTTGTGGGACTAGCGGGAGCCAATGAGCAGTTCTTC. Amino acid sequence: CASSLELLVGLAGANEQFF.

V usage is TRBV11-3 and J usage is TRBJ2-1; 7 bases line up with TRBD2. Germline CDR1 and CDR2: SGHNT and YENEEA. The CDR3 is 17 amino acids. Trimming took 4 bases from V and 5 from J; bases not matched to a gene: 14. CDR3 residues: CASSSRIGLAEHNEQFF. The CDR3 DNA is TGTGCCAGCAGCTCACGCATAGGGCTAGCGGAACACAATGAGCAGTTCTTC.